Below, 26 T cell receptor beta chains from the same sample are listed, as sequenced in a study of T-cell memory formation after mild COVID-19. Each CDR3 protein is one row after TCRdb ran MiXCR on the 5' RACE reads. The sample contains hundreds of thousands of distinct CDR3 sequences, more than 15% of which appear only once. Sequencing used PBMCs or a T cell subset sorted from them (not recorded which). These receptors were taken from an adult woman who had mild COVID-19 (a few samples of this study predate the infection). Cell type and time point are not known.

This chain uses TRBV27 with TRBJ2-2, with D uncertain. This CDR3 has 15 residues. Trimming removed 3 bases from V and 0 bases from J, with 8 bases in between. Germline assignment: CDR1 MNHEY and CDR2 SMNVEV (reference sequence). The CDR3 sequence: CASSFEAANTGELFF. CDR3 bases: TGTGCCAGCAGTTTTGAGGCAGCGAACACCGGGGAGCTGTTTTTT.

The table lists this clonotype with a few counts. The CDR3 loop reads CASNVQETQYF. The CDR3, as DNA: TGTGCCAGCAATGTGCAAGAGACCCAGTACTTC. The rearrangement uses TRBV2 and TRBJ2-5; no firm D call. V was pared by 7 bases and J by 2 bases, with 5 bases between. This CDR3 spans 11 amino acids. Germline CDR1 and CDR2: SNHLY and FYNNEI. The complete variable domain, with remaining parts taken from reference TRBV2 and TRBJ2-5, reads EPEVTQTPSHQVTQMGQEVILRCVPISNHLYFYWYRQILGQKVEFLVSFYNNEISEKSEIFDDQFSVERPDGSNFTLKIRSTKLEDSAMYFCASNVQETQYFGPGTRLLVL.

This clonotype was counted only a few times. The rearrangement joins TRBV24-1 to TRBJ1-4, with D unclear. Trimming removed 4 bases from V and 2 bases from J, with 4 bases in between. Germline CDR1 and CDR2: KGHDR and SFDVKD. This CDR3 has 13 residues. The CDR3 loop is CATSEGTNEKLFF. CDR3 DNA sequence: TGTGCCACCAGTGAGGGGACTAATGAAAAACTGTTTTTT.

The chain is built from TRBV18 and TRBJ1-1, with 9 bases matching TRBD1. Trimming took 6 bases from V and 0 from J; bases not matched to a gene: 5. Germline lookup yields CDR1 KGHSH and CDR2 LQKENI. CDR3 length equals 15 residues. CDR3: CASSIGTGMNTEAFF. The DNA for the CDR3 is TGTGCCAGCTCGATCGGGACAGGGATGAACACTGAAGCTTTCTTT.

There are many counts of this clonotype. The V and J genes are TRBV29-1 and TRBJ2-1, with 7 bases matching TRBD2. V shed 7 bases and J 0 bases; nucleotides not matched to a gene: 9. The germline V gene has CDR1 SQVTM and CDR2 ANQGSEA. CDR3 length: 15 residues. CDR3 coding DNA: TGCAGCGCCACCGGGACTAATAGCTCCTACAATGAGCAGTTCTTC. This codes for CSATGTNSSYNEQFF.

The chain carries TRBV19 and TRBJ2-6, with a weak D call TRBD2 (5 bases). Germline V gene sequence: CDR1 LNHDA, CDR2 SQIVND (reference sequence). The CDR3 is made up of 15 amino acids. The ends were cut back, 5 bases at V and 0 bases at J, with 8 bases in the middle. DNA of the CDR3: TGTGCCAGTAGTCCCGGACTCTCTGGGGCCAACGTCCTGACTTTC. It yields the protein CASSPGLSGANVLTF.

This clonotype occurred many times. V usage is TRBV5-1 and J usage is TRBJ2-1, with 9 bases aligning to TRBD2. The CDR3 has 15 residues. J lost 8 bases, V lost 4 bases, and 10 bases had no gene match. Germline V gene data show CDR1 as SGHRS and CDR2 as YFSETQ. The CDR3: CASSQDSGSWYEQFF. The CDR3 nucleotides are TGCGCCAGCAGCCAGGATAGCGGGAGTTGGTATGAGCAGTTCTTC.

The V gene is TRBV7-2, the J gene TRBJ2-7, with 14 bases fitting TRBD2. V was clipped by 5 bases and J by 4 bases; unmatched bases: 7. The CDR3 is 16 residues long. CDR1 SGHTA and CDR2 FQGNSA come from the germline V gene. CDR3 bases: TGTGCCAGCAGCCTAGGGACTAGCGGGGGACTATACGAGCAGTACTTC. This encodes CASSLGTSGGLYEQYF.

This clonotype has ten or more counts. The chain links TRBV29-1 to TRBJ2-5; 8 nucleotides agree with TRBD2. Germline CDR1 and CDR2: SQVTM and ANQGSEA. The CDR3 has 15 amino acids. Trimming at V came to 4 bases and at J to 4 bases, leaving 11 bases not matched to a gene. Here the CDR3 reads CSVAPGGLYGETQYF. In nucleotides, the CDR3 is TGCAGCGTTGCGCCGGGAGGGTTGTATGGAGAGACCCAGTACTTC. Drawing the rest from reference TRBV29-1 and TRBJ2-5, the complete variable domain is SAVISQKPSRDICQRGTSLTIQCQVDSQVTMMFWYRQQPGQSLTLIATANQGSEATYESGFVIDKFPISRPNLTFSTLTVSNMSPEDSSIYLCSVAPGGLYGETQYFGPGTRLLVL.

The V gene is TRBV24-1, the J gene TRBJ2-1; 7 positions agree with TRBD2. This CDR3 has 16 residues. Germline V gene data show CDR1 as KGHDR and CDR2 as SFDVKD. J lost 0 bases, V lost 9 bases, and 10 bases had no gene match. CDR3 DNA: TGTGCCACCGGGGGGGGGAGCGCGGCCTCCTACAATGAGCAGTTCTTC. It translates to CATGGGSAASYNEQFF.

V gene TRBV28 combines with J gene TRBJ2-3; 11 bases are shared with TRBD2. The CDR3 sequence is 17 residues long. The trim removed 0 bases at V and 2 bases at J, leaving 4 bases unmatched. The germline V gene encodes CDR1 MDHEN and CDR2 SYDVKM. CDR3 sequence reads: CASSLWVAGGTTDTQYF. CDR3 nucleotides: TGTGCCAGCAGTTTATGGGTAGCGGGAGGGACCACAGATACGCAGTATTTT.

The V and J genes are TRBV4-1 and TRBJ2-1; 8 nucleotides line up with TRBD1. J gave up 2 bases and V 7 bases, and 10 bases lay outside the gene matches. The CDR3 runs to 16 residues. The germline CDR1 and CDR2 sequences are MGHRA and YSYEKL. As DNA, the CDR3 is TGCGCCAGCACCCCTATGGGGACAGGAACCTACAATGAGCAGTTCTTC. Translation: CASTPMGTGTYNEQFF.

V is TRBV28 and J is TRBJ2-5; 11 bases line up with TRBD1. CDR3 length: 16 amino acids. V gave up 5 bases and J gave up 5 bases; unmatched junction bases: 10. Germline V gene data show CDR1 as MDHEN and CDR2 as SYDVKM. CDR3 nucleotides: TGTGCCAGCAGTCTATCGGACAGGGGGCGCGGGGAGACCCAGTACTTC. Translation: CASSLSDRGRGETQYF.

In this sample, this clonotype turned up once. The chain couples TRBV6-5 to TRBJ1-4; D call uncertain. V was cut by 6 bases and J by 8 bases, with 13 bases left in between. The CDR3 loop spans 13 amino acids. The germline V gene encodes CDR1 MNHEY and CDR2 SVGAGI. CDR3 loop: CASSGPSWEKLFF. As DNA, the CDR3 is TGTGCCAGCAGCGGACCCTCGTGGGAAAAACTGTTTTTT.

J is TRBJ1-4 and V is TRBV7-9; 8 bases match TRBD1. The CDR3 contains 17 residues. Trimming removed 2 bases from V and 3 bases from J; junction bases left unmatched: 8. Germline V gene data show CDR1 as SEHNR and CDR2 as FQNEAQ (reference sequence). In nucleotides, the CDR3 is TGTGCCAGCAGCTTACCCCGGACAGGGCCCCCTAATGAAAAACTGTTTTTT. It yields the protein CASSLPRTGPPNEKLFF.

The rearrangement links TRBV5-1 to TRBJ1-4; D may be TRBD1 (6 bases). Germline CDR1 SGHRS, CDR2 YFSETQ. There are 15 residues in the CDR3. V gave up 5 bases and J gave up 5 bases, with 16 bases separating them. CDR3 region: CASRPTGQTNEKLFF. DNA of the CDR3: TGCGCCAGCAGACCCACCGGACAGACGAATGAAAAACTGTTTTTT. The complete variable domain, with remaining parts taken from reference TRBV5-1 and TRBJ1-4, reads KAGVTQTPRYLIKTRGQQVTLSCSPISGHRSVSWYQQTPGQGLQFLFEYFSETQRNKGNFPGRFSGRQFSNSRSEMNVSTLELGDSALYLCASRPTGQTNEKLFFGSGTQLSVL.

V and J are TRBV28 and TRBJ2-1; D might be TRBD1 or TRBD2, each matching 5 bases. Trimming removed 4 bases at V and 6 bases at J, with 13 bases between. Per the germline V gene, CDR1 is MDHEN and CDR2 is SYDVKM. This CDR3 is built from 14 residues. The DNA for the CDR3 is TGTGCCAGCAGTTCCCCAGGGAGACTCAATGAGCAGTTCTTC. As protein: CASSSPGRLNEQFF.

This clonotype was seen a few times. J is TRBJ2-1 and V is TRBV14, with 9 positions matching TRBD1. The CDR3 runs 15 residues. Germline CDR1 SGHDN, CDR2 FVKESK. The V and J ends lost 3 bases and 10 bases, in that order; junction bases with no gene match: 10. The CDR3 region is CASSQWTGVAAEQFF. The CDR3 region has the DNA TGTGCCAGCAGCCAGTGGACAGGGGTGGCAGCCGAGCAGTTCTTC.

For the CDR3, the DNA is TGCGCCAGCAGTTTCTATCCGGACACACTGAACACTGAAGCTTTCTTT. Protein sequence: CASSFYPDTLNTEAFF. The chain uses TRBV5-1 and TRBJ1-1; TRBD1 is a possible D gene (5 bases). The V gene lost 5 bases and the J gene lost 0 bases, with 17 bases spanning the gap. Germline V gives CDR1 SGHRS, CDR2 YFSETQ. The CDR3 runs to 16 residues.

As to this clonotype: The junction departs from germline at one end; a sequencing error may be responsible. The CDR3 DNA is TGTGCCAGCAGTGGATTGGGACAGATGAACACTGAGGCTTTCTTT. Translated: CASSGLGQMNTEAFF. This chain links TRBV2 with TRBJ1-1; TRBD1 agrees at 7 bases. Germline V gene lookup returns CDR1 SNHLY and CDR2 FYNNEI. This CDR3 contains 15 residues. The entire variable domain, with the rest obtained from reference TRBV2 and TRBJ1-1, is as follows: EPEVTQTPSHQVTQMGQEVILRCVPISNHLYFYWYRQILGQKVEFLVSFYNNEISEKSEIFDDQFSVERPDGSNFTLKIRSTKLEDSAMYFCASSGLGQMNTEAFFGQGTRLTVV.

This clonotype was recorded a few times. The chain couples TRBV15 to TRBJ2-7; the match to TRBD1 covers 11 bases. Germline lookup yields CDR1 LNHNV and CDR2 YYDKDF (reference sequence). Trimming removed 4 bases from V and 4 bases from J; junction bases left unmatched: 3. This CDR3 is 14 amino acids long. CDR3 coding DNA: TGTGCCACCAGCACCCGGGACAGGGGGTACGAGCAGTACTTC. Translated, it gives CATSTRDRGYEQYF. The full variable domain, rest sourced from reference TRBV15 and TRBJ2-7, is DAMVIQNPRYQVTQFGKPVTLSCSQTLNHNVMYWYQQKSSQAPKLLFHYYDKDFNNEADTPDNFQSRRPNTSFCFLDIRSPGLGDTAMYLCATSTRDRGYEQYFGPGTRLTVT.

V and J are TRBV19 and TRBJ1-4; D might be TRBD1 (5 bases). CDR1 and CDR2 from the germline V gene are LNHDA and SQIVND (reference sequence). The length of the CDR3 is 16 residues. V lost 5 bases to trimming and J lost 3 bases, with 16 bases between them. In DNA form, the CDR3 reads TGTGCCAGTAGTTCATACAGGAGCACGGCTAATGAAAAACTGTTTTTT. Its translation: CASSSYRSTANEKLFF.

The rearrangement uses TRBV5-1 and TRBJ1-2, with D perhaps matching TRBD1 (5 bases). Trimming removed 5 bases at V and 4 bases at J, with 21 bases between. The CDR3 covers 16 residues. Per germline, CDR1 SGHRS and CDR2 YFSETQ. Here the CDR3 DNA reads TGCGCCAGCAGGTCTGGCAGGGAGCCCGCCCGCTATGGCTACACCTTC. This sequence encodes CASRSGREPARYGYTF.

The CDR3 here is CASSWAPGTGNTEAFF. DNA of the CDR3: TGTGCCAGCAGTTGGGCACCCGGGACAGGAAACACTGAAGCTTTCTTT. The rearrangement joins TRBV12-3 or TRBV12-4 to TRBJ1-1; 8 bases match TRBD1. J gave up 2 bases and V 4 bases, and 9 bases lay outside the gene matches. The CDR3 contains 16 residues.

This clonotype was counted a few times. The J gene is TRBJ2-2, the V gene TRBV15, with 11 bases fitting TRBD2. Trimming at V came to 3 bases and at J to 2 bases, leaving 5 bases not matched to a gene. In germline, CDR1 is LNHNV, CDR2 YYDKDF (reference sequence). CDR3 size: 17 residues. The DNA of the CDR3 is TGTGCCACCAGCAGCCCCGGGACTAGCGGAAACACCGGGGAGCTGTTTTTT. Its protein is CATSSPGTSGNTGELFF.

The chain carries TRBV18 and TRBJ2-7; unclear D gene. V was cut by 6 bases and J by 3 bases, with 15 bases left in between. CDR1 is KGHSH, CDR2 LQKENI, per germline. The CDR3 covers 14 residues. The CDR3: CASSTTERIYEQYF. In DNA form, the CDR3 reads TGTGCCAGCTCTACCACGGAGAGGATCTACGAGCAGTACTTC.